A single T cell receptor (beta chain) is shown here with its context. Seattle's cohort entered during active infection and was followed longitudinally. The sample belongs to a study of blood T cell repertoires in COVID-19. In the study overall: Sources were T cells, B-cell-depleted T cells, or PBMCs; the material itself was cDNA or gDNA.

Original processing notes: Reference gene primer amplification yielded estimated nucleated cell counts. Using immunoSEQ multiplex PCR, the repertoire was profiled, and TCRdb retains in-frame clones only, with some absent. The V and J calls and the clone size are those of that table, but D and trimming were determined from the DNA. Among tens of thousands of clones, 88% were seen once, and the ten largest hold approximately 40%. Germline trimming cut 1 base from V and 2 bases from J; bases unmatched to any gene: 7. The CDR3 spans 18 residues. Looked up from germline, CDR1 is SEHNR and CDR2 is FQNEAQ (reference sequence).

This clonotype was obtained from a woman aged 60-75 years with COVID-19, enrolled during active disease. The sequencing input was peripheral blood. This rearrangement joins TRBV7-9 to TRBJ2-3; the match to TRBD2 covers 12 bases. CDR3 residues: CASSLGTLAGGTTDTQYF. The CDR3 nucleotides read TGTGCCAGCAGCTTAGGCACTCTAGCGGGGGGGACCACAGATACGCAGTATTTT.